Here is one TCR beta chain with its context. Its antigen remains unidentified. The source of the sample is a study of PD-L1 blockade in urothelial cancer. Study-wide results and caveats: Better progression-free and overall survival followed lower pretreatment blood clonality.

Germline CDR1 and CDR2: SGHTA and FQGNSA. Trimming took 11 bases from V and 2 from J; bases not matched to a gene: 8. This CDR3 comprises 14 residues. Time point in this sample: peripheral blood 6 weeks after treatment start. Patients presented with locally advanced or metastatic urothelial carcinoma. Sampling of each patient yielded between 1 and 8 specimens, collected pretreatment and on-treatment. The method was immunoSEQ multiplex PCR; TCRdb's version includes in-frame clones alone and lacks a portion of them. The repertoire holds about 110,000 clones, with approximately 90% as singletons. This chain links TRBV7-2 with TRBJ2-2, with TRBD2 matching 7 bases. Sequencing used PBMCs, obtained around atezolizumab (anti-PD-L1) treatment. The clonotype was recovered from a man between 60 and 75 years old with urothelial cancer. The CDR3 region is CAGRGSTNTGELFF. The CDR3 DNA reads TGTGCCGGGCGGGGGTCTACAAACACCGGGGAGCTGTTTTTT. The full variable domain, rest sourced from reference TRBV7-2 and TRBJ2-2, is GAGVSQSPSNKVTEKGKDVELRCDPISGHTALYWYRQSLGQGLEFLIYFQGNSAPDKSGLPSDRFSAERTGGSVSTLTIQRTQQEDSAVYLCAGRGSTNTGELFFGEGSRLTVL.